The 29 T cell receptor beta chains below come from one sample, sequenced in a study of blood T cell repertoires in COVID-19. Generated by immunoSEQ multiplex PCR, the TCRdb table keeps only in-frame clones and is missing some. The profile covers 270,000 or so clones, with approximately 87% appearing a single time and less than 10% taken by the ten largest. Sequenced input: peripheral blood. Receptor source: a human donor in a cohort sampled during active COVID-19.

The chain combines TRBV21-1 with TRBJ2-5; the DNA was not compared with TRBD2, the D call given in the table. TRBV21-1 is given as a pseudogene. The CDR3 runs to 16 residues. As DNA, the CDR3 is TGTGCCAGCAGCAAAGTAGGGAGAGGACCGGAAGAGACCCAGTACTTC. It encodes CASSKVGRGPEETQYF.

V gene TRBV2 combines with J gene TRBJ2-7, with D possibly being TRBD1 (5 bases). The V and J ends lost 4 bases and 0 bases respectively, with 7 bases between them. This CDR3 spans 13 amino acids. CDR1 and CDR2 (germline): SNHLY, FYNNEI. CDR3 in amino acids: CASSAQVSYEQYF. The CDR3 nucleotides are TGTGCCAGCAGTGCACAGGTCTCCTACGAGCAGTACTTC.

J is TRBJ1-1 and V is TRBV4-2; D unclear. The ends were cut back, 0 bases at V and 3 bases at J, with 5 bases in the middle. There are 13 residues in the CDR3. Germline loops: CDR1 LGHNA, CDR2 YNFKEQ. CDR3 in amino acids: CASSQERDTEAFF. As DNA, the CDR3 is TGTGCCAGCAGCCAAGAGAGGGACACTGAAGCTTTCTTT.

The rearrangement uses TRBV7-9 and TRBJ2-5; 7 positions agree with TRBD1. The CDR3 has 14 residues. Germline-derived CDR1 and CDR2 are SEHNR and FQNEAQ (reference sequence). V was clipped by 3 bases and J by 1 base; unmatched bases: 2. The CDR3 DNA follows: TGTGCCAGCAGCTTCCGGGACAGCCAAGAGACCCAGTACTTC. It yields the protein CASSFRDSQETQYF.

CDR3: CASSYDRGDFTGELFF. CDR3 bases: TGTGCCAGCAGTTACGACCGGGGGGACTTTACCGGGGAGCTGTTTTTT. The chain carries TRBV6-5 and TRBJ2-2, with TRBD2 matching 7 bases. Trimming took 2 bases from V and 5 from J; bases not matched to a gene: 8. This CDR3 contains 16 residues. Germline V CDR1 and CDR2: MNHEY, SVGAGI.

The chain has TRBV4-1 and TRBJ2-1; TRBD2 might be the D (5 bases). From germline, CDR1 is MGHRA and CDR2 YSYEKL. The CDR3 runs to 16 residues. Between the trimmed V and J ends, which lost 1 base and 0 bases, there was a span of 10 bases. DNA for the CDR3: TGCGCCAGCAGCCAAGCGGGTAGCGCCTCCTACAATGAGCAGTTCTTC. Translated, it gives CASSQAGSASYNEQFF.

The chain joins TRBV5-5 to TRBJ1-5, with D perhaps matching TRBD1 (5 bases). Germline V gives CDR1 SGHKS, CDR2 YYEKEE (reference sequence). V was trimmed by 2 bases and J by 2 bases, leaving 14 bases between them. The CDR3 has 16 amino acids. The CDR3 loop is CASSLTESTGNQPQHF. In nucleotides, the CDR3 is TGTGCCAGCAGCTTAACTGAGTCGACAGGCAATCAGCCCCAGCATTTT.

This clone showed up many times. This rearrangement joins TRBV24-1 to TRBJ2-2; tentatively, D is TRBD2 (6 bases). The CDR3 contains 13 residues. Trimming removed 7 bases at V and 4 bases at J, with 9 bases between. In germline, CDR1 is KGHDR, CDR2 SFDVKD. CDR3 in amino acids: CATREGSTGELFF. The CDR3 DNA reads as TGTGCCACCAGGGAGGGGAGCACCGGGGAGCTGTTTTTT.

The sample holds a few counts of this clone. The chain couples TRBV27 to TRBJ2-7, with 11 positions matching TRBD1. V trimming: 5 bases; J trimming: 7 bases; junction bases outside the gene matches: 10. The length of the CDR3 is 15 residues. The germline gives CDR1 MNHEY, CDR2 SMNVEV (reference sequence). CDR3 DNA sequence: TGTGCCAGCAGTGTACCTAAAGGGGACAGGGGGGAGCAGTACTTC. Translation gives CASSVPKGDRGEQYF.

This clone came up once. The V gene is TRBV4-2, the J gene TRBJ2-7; 12 bases are shared with TRBD2. The CDR3 is made up of 17 amino acids. Looked up from germline, CDR1 is LGHNA and CDR2 is YNFKEQ. V lost 4 bases to trimming and J lost 0 bases; unmatched junction nucleotides: 7. The CDR3 region has the DNA TGTGCCAGCAGCCTTTCGACTAGCGGGGGAACCTCCTACGAGCAGTACTTC. It translates to CASSLSTSGGTSYEQYF.

The chain links TRBV7-9 to TRBJ1-1; TRBD1 is a possible D gene (5 bases). Germline V gene sequence: CDR1 SEHNR, CDR2 FQNEAQ (reference sequence). There are 14 residues in the CDR3. Trimming stripped 1 base from V and 0 bases from J, with 6 bases between. CDR3 in DNA: TGTGCCAGCAGCTTAGAGGGGTTGAACACTGAAGCTTTCTTT. Residues: CASSLEGLNTEAFF.

The rearrangement joins TRBV28 to TRBJ1-3; D call uncertain. With 7 bases removed from V and 0 bases from J, the gap between germline ends came to 13 bases. Germline-derived CDR1 and CDR2 are MDHEN and SYDVKM. This CDR3 spans 15 amino acids. The CDR3 DNA reads as TGTGCCAGCACCCCAGTGGGGAGCTCTGGAAACACCATATATTTT. This translates into CASTPVGSSGNTIYF.

V and J are TRBV11-2 and TRBJ2-7, with 8 bases lining up with TRBD2. CDR1 SGHAT and CDR2 FQNNGV come from the germline V gene. CDR3 length equals 14 residues. The trim removed 5 bases at V and 3 bases at J, leaving 6 bases unmatched. CDR3 sequence reads: CASSLYGGDYEQYF. CDR3 in DNA: TGTGCCAGCAGCCTGTACGGGGGGGACTACGAGCAGTACTTC.

The gene calls are TRBV13 and TRBJ2-7; 7 bases match TRBD1. V dropped 2 bases and J dropped 2; count of bases not matched to a gene: 3. The CDR3 is made up of 14 amino acids. Germline-derived CDR1 and CDR2 are PRHDT and FYEKMQ (reference sequence). The CDR3 reads CASSLRQGAYEQYF. The CDR3 region has the DNA TGTGCCAGCAGCTTAAGGCAGGGGGCCTACGAGCAGTACTTC.

The genes are TRBV4-3 and TRBJ2-1; 8 positions agree with TRBD2. Germline trimming cut 1 base from V and 5 bases from J; bases unmatched to any gene: 13. CDR3 length: 18 residues. Per the germline V gene, CDR1 is LGHNA and CDR2 is YSLEER. The CDR3 spells CASSQAVAGGRAHNEQFF. As DNA, the CDR3 is TGCGCCAGCAGCCAAGCTGTGGCGGGGGGCCGTGCCCACAATGAGCAGTTCTTC.

J is TRBJ2-3 and V is TRBV7-8, with 9 positions matching TRBD2. The CDR3 consists of 16 residues. CDR1 is SGHVS, CDR2 FQNEAQ, per germline. V was clipped by 2 bases and J by 1 base; unmatched bases: 4. CDR3 sequence reads: CASSLFASGGTDTQYF. DNA for the CDR3: TGTGCCAGCAGCTTATTCGCTAGCGGGGGCACAGATACGCAGTATTTT.

The DNA of the CDR3 is TGTGCCAGCAGCCAAGCGTTAAAAAGGACAGGAGGCACTGAAGCTTTCTTT. It specifies CASSQALKRTGGTEAFF. This chain links TRBV4-2 with TRBJ1-1, with 7 bases aligning to TRBD1. The germline V gene encodes CDR1 LGHNA and CDR2 YNFKEQ. Trimming took 1 base from V and 4 from J; bases not matched to a gene: 12. This CDR3 spans 17 amino acids.

The chain has TRBV4-2 and TRBJ1-1; 9 bases map to TRBD1. The junction had 5 bases not matched to a gene; V was cut back by 3 bases and J by 3 bases. The CDR3 has 15 residues. Germline-derived CDR1 and CDR2 are LGHNA and YNFKEQ. CDR3 nucleotides: TGTGCCAGCAGCCACCCGGGACAGGGACACACTGAAGCTTTCTTT. Translating it yields CASSHPGQGHTEAFF.

The chain links TRBV12-3 or TRBV12-4 to TRBJ1-1; tentatively, D is TRBD1 (6 bases). V lost 6 bases and J 6 bases, leaving 14 bases between the germline ends. The CDR3 has 13 residues. CDR3 in DNA: TGTGCCAGCAGACCACAGGGATCCCCTGAAGCTTTCTTT. It encodes CASRPQGSPEAFF.

V gene TRBV28 combines with J gene TRBJ2-3; 9 bases fit TRBD2. J was trimmed by 2 bases and V by 3 bases; bases with no gene match: 3. CDR1 MDHEN and CDR2 SYDVKM come from the germline V gene. This CDR3 region has 15 residues. The CDR3 here is CASSFRGGDTDTQYF. The CDR3 region has the DNA TGTGCCAGCAGTTTTCGCGGGGGGGACACAGATACGCAGTATTTT.

The CDR3 DNA reads as TGTGCCAGCAGCTTAGGGCAGGTGAACACCGGGGAGCTGTTTTTT. It specifies CASSLGQVNTGELFF. This chain joins TRBV7-2 and TRBJ2-2; no clear D gene. The CDR3 is made up of 15 amino acids. The germline CDR1 and CDR2 sequences are SGHTA and FQGNSA. Trimming pared 1 base from V and 1 base from J, leaving 7 bases between. The complete variable domain, with remaining parts taken from reference TRBV7-2 and TRBJ2-2, reads GAGVSQSPSNKVTEKGKDVELRCDPISGHTALYWYRQSLGQGLEFLIYFQGNSAPDKSGLPSDRFSAERTGGSVSTLTIQRTQQEDSAVYLCASSLGQVNTGELFFGEGSRLTVL.

The chain has TRBV7-9 and TRBJ2-6; D call uncertain. CDR3 length equals 15 residues. V dropped 5 bases and J dropped 0 bases, with 8 bases sitting between them. Germline V gene sequence: CDR1 SEHNR, CDR2 FQNEAQ (reference sequence). The CDR3 spells CASSNTNSGANVLTF. CDR3 nucleotide sequence: TGTGCCAGCAGCAACACTAACTCTGGGGCCAACGTCCTGACTTTC.

The chain employs TRBV4-2 and TRBJ2-2, with D unresolved. The germline V gene has CDR1 LGHNA and CDR2 YNFKEQ. This CDR3 is built from 16 residues. The germline V and J ends were trimmed by 0 bases and 3 bases, with 11 bases remaining between them. The CDR3 nucleotides read TGTGCCAGCAGCCAAGATGTGCTAGAGGACACCGGGGAGCTGTTTTTT. This sequence encodes CASSQDVLEDTGELFF.

CDR3 region: CSVSRQGIGETQYF. For the CDR3, the DNA is TGCAGCGTTAGCAGACAGGGAATAGGAGAGACCCAGTACTTC. This chain links TRBV29-1 with TRBJ2-5; 7 nucleotides agree with TRBD1. The CDR3 is made up of 14 amino acids. V lost 5 bases and J lost 4; bases outside the gene matches: 10. CDR1 is SQVTM and CDR2 is ANQGSEA in the germline V gene.

The chain employs TRBV6-1 and TRBJ1-2; possibly TRBD1 for D (5 bases). V was trimmed by 2 bases and J by 8 bases, leaving 12 bases between them. The CDR3 is made up of 13 amino acids. From germline, CDR1 is MNHNS and CDR2 SASEGT. The CDR3 nucleotides read TGTGCCAGCAGTGAATCAGGGTTGGGGGGCTACACCTTC. This gives the protein CASSESGLGGYTF.

The V call is TRBV6-5, the J call TRBJ2-2; D remains ambiguous. The CDR3 is 14 residues long. V dropped 8 bases and J dropped 0 bases, with 10 bases sitting between them. The germline V gene has CDR1 MNHEY and CDR2 SVGAGI. The CDR3 nucleotides are TGTGCCAGCGGGCAGTCGGCGAACACCGGGGAGCTGTTTTTT. Encoded protein: CASGQSANTGELFF.

CDR3 bases: TGTGCCAGCAGCACGGTAGAGACCCAGTACTTC. This codes for CASSTVETQYF. J is TRBJ2-5 and V is TRBV25-1; D uncertain. CDR1 and CDR2 from the germline V gene are MGHDK and SYGVNS. V lost 6 bases and J 4 bases, leaving 6 bases between the germline ends. This CDR3 comprises 11 residues. The variable domain in full, completed from reference TRBV25-1 and TRBJ2-5, reads EADIYQTPRYLVIGTGKKITLECSQTMGHDKMYWYQQDPGMELHLIHYSYGVNSTEKGDLSSESTVSRIRTEHFPLTLESARPSHTSQYLCASSTVETQYFGPGTRLLVL.

The rearrangement links TRBV11-2 to TRBJ1-2, with 8 bases that match TRBD1. The ends lost 4 bases at V and 5 bases at J; junction bases unmatched: 9. The CDR3 sequence is 15 residues long. The germline gives CDR1 SGHAT, CDR2 FQNNGV. The CDR3 DNA sequence: TGTGCCAGCAGCTCTGCCATGACAGGGGCGTATGGCTACACCTTC. Encoded protein: CASSSAMTGAYGYTF.

V usage is TRBV5-1 and J usage is TRBJ2-5; D is possibly TRBD1 (5 bases). V lost 3 bases and J lost 2, with 11 bases in between. Germline V gene sequence: CDR1 SGHRS, CDR2 YFSETQ. There are 14 residues in the CDR3. In nucleotides, the CDR3 is TGCGCCAGCAGCTCCGGACACGAACAAGAGACCCAGTACTTC. Residues: CASSSGHEQETQYF. Full variable domain (rest looked up from reference TRBV5-1 and TRBJ2-5): KAGVTQTPRYLIKTRGQQVTLSCSPISGHRSVSWYQQTPGQGLQFLFEYFSETQRNKGNFPGRFSGRQFSNSRSEMNVSTLELGDSALYLCASSSGHEQETQYFGPGTRLLVL.